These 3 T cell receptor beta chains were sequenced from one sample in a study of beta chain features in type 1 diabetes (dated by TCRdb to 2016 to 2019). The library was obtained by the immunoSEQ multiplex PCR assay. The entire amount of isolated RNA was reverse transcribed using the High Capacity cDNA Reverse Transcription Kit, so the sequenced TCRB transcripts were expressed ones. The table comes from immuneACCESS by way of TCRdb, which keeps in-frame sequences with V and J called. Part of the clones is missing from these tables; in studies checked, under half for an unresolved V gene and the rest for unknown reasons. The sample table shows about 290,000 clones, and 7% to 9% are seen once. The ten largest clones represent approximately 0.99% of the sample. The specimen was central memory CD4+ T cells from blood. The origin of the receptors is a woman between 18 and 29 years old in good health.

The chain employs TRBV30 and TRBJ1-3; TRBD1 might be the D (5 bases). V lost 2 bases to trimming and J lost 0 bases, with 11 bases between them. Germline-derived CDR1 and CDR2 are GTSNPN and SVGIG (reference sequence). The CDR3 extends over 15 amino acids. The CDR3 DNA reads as TGTGCCTGGAGTCACGCCGGGACCTCTGGAAACACCATATATTTT. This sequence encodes CAWSHAGTSGNTIYF. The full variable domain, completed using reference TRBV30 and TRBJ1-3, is SQTIHQWPATLVQPVGSPLSLECTVEGTSNPNLYWYRQAAGRGLQLLFYSVGIGQISSEVPQNLSASRPQDRQFILSSKKLLLSDSGFYLCAWSHAGTSGNTIYFGEGSWLTVV.

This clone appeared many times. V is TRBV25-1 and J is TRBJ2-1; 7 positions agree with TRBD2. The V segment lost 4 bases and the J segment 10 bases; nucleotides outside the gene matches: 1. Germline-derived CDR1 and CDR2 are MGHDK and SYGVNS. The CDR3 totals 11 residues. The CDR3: CASSGGLEQFF. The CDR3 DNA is TGTGCCAGCAGTGGGGGACTAGAGCAGTTCTTC.

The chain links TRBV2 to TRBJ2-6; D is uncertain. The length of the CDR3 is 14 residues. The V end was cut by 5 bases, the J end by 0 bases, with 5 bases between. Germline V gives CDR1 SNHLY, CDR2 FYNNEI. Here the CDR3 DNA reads TGTGCCAGCAGTCACAGCTCTGGGGCCAACGTCCTGACTTTC. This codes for CASSHSSGANVLTF.